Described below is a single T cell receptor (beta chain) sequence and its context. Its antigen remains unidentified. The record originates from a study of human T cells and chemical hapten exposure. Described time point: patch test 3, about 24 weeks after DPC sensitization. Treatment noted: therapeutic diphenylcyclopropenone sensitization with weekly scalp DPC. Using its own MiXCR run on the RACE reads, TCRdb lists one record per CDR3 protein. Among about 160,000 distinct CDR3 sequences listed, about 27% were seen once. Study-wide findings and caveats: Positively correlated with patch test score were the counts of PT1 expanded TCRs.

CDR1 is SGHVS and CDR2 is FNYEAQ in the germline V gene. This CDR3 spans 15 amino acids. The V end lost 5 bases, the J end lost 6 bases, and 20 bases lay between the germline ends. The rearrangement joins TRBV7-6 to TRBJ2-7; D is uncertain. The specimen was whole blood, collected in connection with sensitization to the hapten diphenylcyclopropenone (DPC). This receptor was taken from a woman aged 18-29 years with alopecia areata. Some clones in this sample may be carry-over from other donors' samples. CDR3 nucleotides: TGTGCCAGCAGCCTGTCCGACACCCCAACCCGCGAGCAGTACTTC. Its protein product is CASSLSDTPTREQYF.